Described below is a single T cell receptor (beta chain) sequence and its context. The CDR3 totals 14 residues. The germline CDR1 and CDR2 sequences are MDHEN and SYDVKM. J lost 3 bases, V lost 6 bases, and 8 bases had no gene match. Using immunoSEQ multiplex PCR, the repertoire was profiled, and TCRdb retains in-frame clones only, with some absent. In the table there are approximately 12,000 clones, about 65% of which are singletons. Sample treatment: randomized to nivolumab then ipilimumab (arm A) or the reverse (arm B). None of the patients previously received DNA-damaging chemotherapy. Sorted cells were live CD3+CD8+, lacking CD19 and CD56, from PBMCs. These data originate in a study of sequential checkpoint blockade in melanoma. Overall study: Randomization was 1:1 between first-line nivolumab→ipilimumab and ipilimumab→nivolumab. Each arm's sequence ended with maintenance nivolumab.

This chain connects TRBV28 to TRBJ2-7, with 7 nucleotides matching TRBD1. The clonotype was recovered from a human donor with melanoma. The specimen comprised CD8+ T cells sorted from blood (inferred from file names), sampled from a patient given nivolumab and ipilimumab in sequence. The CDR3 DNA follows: TGTGCCAGCAGGGATACGGGACAGTTCTACGAGCAGTACTTC. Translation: CASRDTGQFYEQYF.